These 9 T cell receptor beta chains came from one sample sequenced in a study of early T cells in non-severe SARS-CoV-2 infection. TCRdb recomputed calls from the 5' RACE reads with MiXCR, one row per CDR3 protein. The sample yields over 45,000 distinct CDR3 sequences, roughly 5.5% seen once. Sequencing was done on a sample of whole blood. The receptors derive from an adult who was a healthcare worker with PCR-confirmed SARS-CoV-2 infection or an uninfected control (not recorded which).

This clonotype has at least ten counts. V gene TRBV2 combines with J gene TRBJ2-3; 7 bases align to TRBD2. This CDR3 contains 13 residues. From germline, CDR1 is SNHLY and CDR2 FYNNEI. Trimming removed 6 bases from V and 4 bases from J; junction bases left unmatched: 4. CDR3 in amino acids: CASRGREADTQYF. CDR3 DNA sequence: TGTGCCAGCAGAGGACGGGAGGCAGATACGCAGTATTTT.

The chain recombines TRBV5-1 with TRBJ2-5; D gene unclear. Germline lookup yields CDR1 SGHRS and CDR2 YFSETQ. The CDR3 runs 14 residues. V was clipped by 4 bases and J by 8 bases, with 18 bases between them. CDR3: CASSPSTGQRTQYF. CDR3 in DNA: TGCGCCAGCAGCCCCAGCACGGGTCAGAGAACCCAGTACTTC.

This clonotype has a count of ten or more. This rearrangement joins TRBV24-1 to TRBJ2-3; unclear D gene. The V gene's germline CDR1 is KGHDR and CDR2 SFDVKD. V was trimmed by 3 bases and J by 4 bases, leaving 16 bases between them. The CDR3 runs 16 residues. CDR3 sequence: CATSDPERLGPDTQYF. CDR3 coding DNA: TGTGCCACCAGTGATCCCGAGCGCCTTGGGCCAGATACGCAGTATTTT.

This clonotype was recorded a few times. The V gene is TRBV4-3, the J gene TRBJ1-2, with a tentative D call TRBD1 (6 bases). V was trimmed by 3 bases and J by 0 bases, leaving 14 bases between them. Germline V lookup: CDR1 LGHNA, CDR2 YSLEER. The CDR3 runs to 16 residues. The chain's CDR3 is CASSQVPGASNYGYTF. The CDR3 region has the DNA TGCGCCAGCAGCCAGGTTCCAGGGGCTTCTAACTATGGCTACACCTTC.

V usage is TRBV6-4 and J usage is TRBJ2-1; TRBD2 agrees at 7 bases. The ends lost 1 base at V and 1 base at J; junction bases unmatched: 4. Germline CDR1 is MRHNA and CDR2 is SNTAGT. The CDR3 is made up of 16 amino acids. CDR3 sequence reads: CASSDLGGGSYNEQFF. As DNA, the CDR3 is TGTGCCAGCAGTGACTTAGGCGGGGGTTCCTACAATGAGCAGTTCTTC.

This clonotype was counted ten times or more. The chain employs TRBV28 and TRBJ2-1; 11 bases match TRBD2. V shed 4 bases and J 3 bases; nucleotides not matched to a gene: 2. Germline V CDR1 and CDR2: MDHEN, SYDVKM. There are 15 residues in the CDR3. The DNA of the CDR3 is TGTGCCAGCAGTTCGACTAGCGGGAACTACAATGAGCAGTTCTTC. This encodes CASSSTSGNYNEQFF.

This rearrangement joins TRBV11-1 to TRBJ2-3; a weak D match, TRBD2 (7 bases). Germline-derived CDR1 and CDR2 are SGHAT and FQDESV (reference sequence). V dropped 6 bases and J dropped 2 bases, with 12 bases sitting between them. The CDR3 is 14 residues long. CDR3 coding DNA: TGTGCCAGCAGAGGGGGGGGACCCACAGATACGCAGTATTTT. Amino acid sequence: CASRGGGPTDTQYF.

In its sample, this clonotype was seen many times. The rearrangement uses TRBV10-3 and TRBJ1-3; D gene ambiguous. Germline lookup yields CDR1 ENHRY and CDR2 SYGVKD. The CDR3 sequence is 16 residues long. V lost 3 bases and J 0 bases, leaving 12 bases between the germline ends. CDR3 sequence reads: CAISDVVGLSGNTIYF. The DNA for the CDR3 is TGTGCCATCAGTGATGTCGTAGGGCTCTCTGGAAACACCATATATTTT.

This clonotype was detected many times. The chain uses TRBV29-1 and TRBJ2-1; D ambiguous. With 1 base removed from V and 1 base from J, the gap between germline ends came to 5 bases. Per germline, CDR1 SQVTM and CDR2 ANQGSEA. The CDR3 loop spans 13 amino acids. Here the CDR3 DNA reads TGCAGCGTTGAAGGGGGATCCTACAATGAGCAGTTCTTC. Translating gives CSVEGGSYNEQFF.